The 27 T cell receptor beta chains presented below share a single source sample, sequenced in a study of CD8+ T cells in alopecia areata. The treatment is: oral pan-JAK inhibitor, 5-10 mg twice daily. The authors extracted RNA and reverse transcribed it into cDNA as the sequencing template. The method was immunoSEQ multiplex PCR; TCRdb's version includes in-frame clones alone and lacks a portion of them. The sample contains some 96,000 clones, more than 55% of which appear only once. The sample in question was CD8+ T cells sorted from blood, obtained at week 4, from a patient treated with tofacitinib. These receptors all come from a human donor with alopecia areata.

This clone was observed a few times. This rearrangement joins TRBV27 to TRBJ1-5, with no clear D. The CDR3 covers 12 residues. Trimming left V 5 bases short and J 4 bases short, with 6 bases between. Germline V gene data show CDR1 as MNHEY and CDR2 as SMNVEV (reference sequence). CDR3 sequence: CASSPWNQPQHF. The CDR3 bases are TGTGCCAGCAGTCCCTGGAATCAGCCCCAGCATTTT.

Only a few counts were recorded for this clone. The rearrangement joins TRBV25-1 to TRBJ1-2; D not certain. CDR1 MGHDK and CDR2 SYGVNS come from the germline V gene. The CDR3 runs 14 residues. Trimming stripped 6 bases from V and 3 bases from J, with 14 bases between. The CDR3 DNA is TGTGCCAGCAGCTGGACGGAGACTCACTATGGCTACACCTTC. It specifies CASSWTETHYGYTF.

This sequence joins TRBV27 and TRBJ2-3, with 11 bases matching TRBD1. The CDR3 loop spans 15 amino acids. Looked up from germline, CDR1 is MNHEY and CDR2 is SMNVEV (reference sequence). V lost 5 bases to trimming and J lost 4 bases; unmatched junction nucleotides: 5. The CDR3 region is CASSTGTGGADTQYF. CDR3 in DNA: TGTGCCAGCAGTACCGGGACAGGGGGAGCAGATACGCAGTATTTT.

The genes are TRBV2 and TRBJ1-2; D not resolved. The CDR3 has 13 residues. V gave up 6 bases and J gave up 5 bases, with 13 bases separating them. Germline V CDR1 and CDR2: SNHLY, FYNNEI. The CDR3 sequence is CASSLGSGYGYTF. CDR3 DNA sequence: TGTGCCAGCAGCCTTGGGTCGGGGTATGGCTACACCTTC. The complete variable domain, with remaining parts taken from reference TRBV2 and TRBJ1-2, reads EPEVTQTPSHQVTQMGQEVILRCVPISNHLYFYWYRQILGQKVEFLVSFYNNEISEKSEIFDDQFSVERPDGSNFTLKIRSTKLEDSAMYFCASSLGSGYGYTFGSGTRLTVV.

The chain links TRBV6-6 to TRBJ1-4; D is possibly TRBD1 (6 bases). CDR1 is MNHNY, CDR2 SVGAGI, per germline (reference sequence). The germline V and J ends were trimmed by 4 bases and 7 bases, with 13 bases remaining between them. This CDR3 contains 14 residues. The CDR3 coding sequence is TGTGCCAGCAGTTCAGGGGCGAGGTTTGAAAAACTGTTTTTT. This translates into CASSSGARFEKLFF.

This clone was recorded a few times. The chain has TRBV13 and TRBJ2-7; TRBD1 matches at 10 bases. Germline-derived CDR1 and CDR2 are PRHDT and FYEKMQ (reference sequence). Germline trimming cut 4 bases from V and 5 bases from J; bases unmatched to any gene: 14. The CDR3 runs to 17 residues. In DNA, the CDR3 is TGTGCCAGCAGCTCTAGGGTGGGGGACAGGGGCTTACACGAGCAGTACTTC. Its protein is CASSSRVGDRGLHEQYF.

In nucleotides, the CDR3 is TGTGCCACCAGCTCAGGGAAGTCGGCCCCCCCCCAGCATTTT. It is translated as CATSSGKSAPPQHF. The rearrangement joins TRBV15 to TRBJ1-5, with D perhaps TRBD1 (5 bases). Trimming pared 5 bases from V and 10 bases from J, leaving 18 bases between. The CDR3 has 14 amino acids. Germline V gene data show CDR1 as LNHNV and CDR2 as YYDKDF (reference sequence).

This clone is categorized as medium-sized (0.01 to 0.1%). This chain connects TRBV6-4 to TRBJ2-2; no clear D gene. This CDR3 is built from 13 residues. Trimming cost V 3 bases and J 3 bases, with 5 bases left between them. Germline V gives CDR1 MRHNA, CDR2 SNTAGT. DNA of the CDR3: TGTGCCAGCAGTGATGGGGACACCGGGGAGCTGTTTTTT. Translation: CASSDGDTGELFF.

This clone was observed a handful of times. This sequence joins TRBV7-2 and TRBJ2-1; unclear D gene. Trimming shortened V by 7 bases and J by 9 bases, and 25 bases separated the two germline ends. This CDR3 is built from 16 residues. Germline-derived CDR1 and CDR2 are SGHTA and FQGNSA. CDR3 nucleotides: TGTGCCAGCACCGTGTCTGCAGGTCGGTTTTGGGCTGAGCAGTTCTTC. Its protein product is CASTVSAGRFWAEQFF. Looking up the rest from reference TRBV7-2 and TRBJ2-1 gives the full variable domain: GAGVSQSPSNKVTEKGKDVELRCDPISGHTALYWYRQSLGQGLEFLIYFQGNSAPDKSGLPSDRFSAERTGGSVSTLTIQRTQQEDSAVYLCASTVSAGRFWAEQFFGPGTRLTVL.

V usage is TRBV7-2 and J usage is TRBJ2-3; a possible D gene is TRBD2 (7 bases). V was cut by 5 bases and J by 4 bases, with 16 bases left in between. The CDR3 consists of 15 residues. Germline values: CDR1 SGHTA, CDR2 FQGNSA. The CDR3 reads CASSLNGGLPDTQYF. The CDR3 DNA reads TGTGCCAGCAGCCTGAACGGGGGGCTCCCAGATACGCAGTATTTT.

This chain joins TRBV27 and TRBJ1-2, with D hard to call. The ends were cut back, 4 bases at V and 2 bases at J, with 11 bases in the middle. Germline CDR1 and CDR2: MNHEY and SMNVEV (reference sequence). CDR3 size: 14 residues. The CDR3: CASSSLDGNYGYTF. The CDR3 region has the DNA TGTGCCAGCAGTTCGTTAGACGGAAACTATGGCTACACCTTC.

The chain has TRBV5-1 and TRBJ2-3, with 8 nucleotides matching TRBD2. This CDR3 region has 16 residues. From germline, CDR1 is SGHRS and CDR2 YFSETQ. With 6 bases clipped from V and 2 bases from J, the junction kept 11 bases outside the gene matches. CDR3 residues: CASTLEAGGNTDTQYF. The DNA for the CDR3 is TGCGCCAGCACCCTGGAGGCGGGAGGAAACACAGATACGCAGTATTTT. The full variable domain, in which reference TRBV5-1 and TRBJ2-3 provide the parts outside the CDR3, is KAGVTQTPRYLIKTRGQQVTLSCSPISGHRSVSWYQQTPGQGLQFLFEYFSETQRNKGNFPGRFSGRQFSNSRSEMNVSTLELGDSALYLCASTLEAGGNTDTQYFGPGTRLTVL.

This clone appeared a few times. This chain uses TRBV18 with TRBJ2-5; 10 nucleotides line up with TRBD1. Trimming at V came to 0 bases and at J to 2 bases, leaving 3 bases not matched to a gene. The CDR3 is 16 residues long. Germline assignment: CDR1 KGHSH and CDR2 LQKENI. CDR3 nucleotides: TGTGCCAGCTCACCACCGGGACAGGGGTATCAAGAGACCCAGTACTTC. This codes for CASSPPGQGYQETQYF. The whole variable domain, remainder taken from reference TRBV18 and TRBJ2-5, is NAGVMQNPRHLVRRRGQEARLRCSPMKGHSHVYWYRQLPEEGLKFMVYLQKENIIDESGMPKERFSAEFPKEGPSILRIQQVVRGDSAAYFCASSPPGQGYQETQYFGPGTRLLVL.

V gene TRBV4-1 combines with J gene TRBJ2-4, with D possibly TRBD2 on 5 matching bases. The germline CDR1 and CDR2 sequences are MGHRA and YSYEKL. The CDR3 extends over 15 amino acids. Trimming shortened V by 0 bases and J by 4 bases, and 10 bases separated the two germline ends. The CDR3 DNA follows: TGCGCCAGCAGCCAAGATCTAGCATCTAAAAACATTCAGTACTTC. The encoded protein is CASSQDLASKNIQYF.

V is TRBV5-1 and J is TRBJ2-5, with D possibly matching TRBD2 (6 bases). CDR3 size: 17 residues. V was pared by 0 bases and J by 5 bases, with 20 bases between. Germline values: CDR1 SGHRS, CDR2 YFSETQ. Written as DNA, the CDR3 is TGCGCCAGCAGCTTGGTCTTCTTTGGGCAGGAGGGGGAGACCCAGTACTTC. Translated: CASSLVFFGQEGETQYF.

The gene calls are TRBV29-1 and TRBJ1-3; no definite D call. The CDR3 spans 15 residues. The V gene lost 7 bases and the J gene lost 1 base, with 17 bases spanning the gap. Germline values: CDR1 SQVTM, CDR2 ANQGSEA. CDR3 DNA sequence: TGCAGCGCCTTTATTATGGGTTCGTCTGGAAACACCATATATTTT. Protein sequence: CSAFIMGSSGNTIYF.

The V and J genes are TRBV29-1 and TRBJ2-7, with D perhaps TRBD2 (7 bases). Trimming took off 5 bases at V and 12 bases at J, with 23 bases between the two ends. The CDR3 has 13 residues. CDR1 and CDR2 from the germline V gene are SQVTM and ANQGSEA. In DNA, the CDR3 is TGCAGCGTTCCCGGAGAGGGGGGGCGGACGCCGTACTTC. Amino acids: CSVPGEGGRTPYF.

This clone was counted a few times. The chain is built from TRBV27 and TRBJ1-5; 8 bases map to TRBD1. The germline V gene encodes CDR1 MNHEY and CDR2 SMNVEV (reference sequence). There are 13 residues in the CDR3. V gave up 7 bases and J gave up 6 bases; unmatched junction bases: 5. The CDR3 loop reads CASTFGQGQPQHF. The CDR3 bases are TGTGCCAGCACCTTCGGACAGGGTCAGCCCCAGCATTTT.

A word on this clone: Distinct nucleotide sequences in the sample also encode this CDR3. The chain employs TRBV29-1 and TRBJ1-5; D is undetermined. The V gene lost 6 bases and the J gene lost 2 bases, with 11 bases spanning the gap. Germline assignment: CDR1 SQVTM and CDR2 ANQGSEA. The CDR3 contains 13 residues. CDR3 loop: CSVRGGGNQPQHF. The CDR3 coding sequence is TGCAGCGTCCGGGGTGGGGGCAATCAGCCCCAGCATTTT.

This chain uses TRBV19 with TRBJ1-5; 9 bases are shared with TRBD1. There are 13 residues in the CDR3. Unmatched junction bases numbered 3, after V lost 10 bases and J lost 2 bases. Germline V lookup: CDR1 LNHDA, CDR2 SQIVND (reference sequence). The CDR3 loop is CATRDRGNQPQHF. The CDR3, as DNA: TGTGCCACCCGGGACAGGGGCAATCAGCCCCAGCATTTT.

The V call is TRBV5-1, the J call TRBJ1-2; maybe TRBD1 (5 bases). The CDR3 loop spans 18 amino acids. Germline V gene sequence: CDR1 SGHRS, CDR2 YFSETQ. V lost 4 bases to trimming and J lost 8 bases, with 30 bases between them. In nucleotides, the CDR3 is TGCGCCAGCAGCCCTCTCGGGGGTCAAGACCCTTTGAGGTACGGCTACACCTTC. The encoded protein is CASSPLGGQDPLRYGYTF.

This clone was seen more than once but under ten times. V gene TRBV27 combines with J gene TRBJ2-7; 10 nucleotides match TRBD1. CDR3 length equals 17 residues. V lost 5 bases, J lost 6 bases, and 16 bases stayed unmatched. CDR1 is MNHEY, CDR2 SMNVEV, per germline (reference sequence). In nucleotides, the CDR3 is TGTGCCAGCAGTCCTCTGCCCGGGACAGGGGACCCCTCCGAGCAGTACTTC. Its protein is CASSPLPGTGDPSEQYF.

This chain uses TRBV5-1 with TRBJ2-3, with unresolved D. CDR1 SGHRS and CDR2 YFSETQ come from the germline V gene. The CDR3 consists of 13 residues. The V gene lost 4 bases and the J gene lost 1 base, with 7 bases spanning the gap. The CDR3 DNA reads TGCGCCAGCAGCCTGGACGGCACAGATACGCAGTATTTT. Translation gives CASSLDGTDTQYF.

J is TRBJ2-3 and V is TRBV6-1, with D tentatively TRBD2 (6 bases). The CDR3 spans 15 residues. CDR1 is MNHNS and CDR2 is SASEGT in the germline V gene. Trimming pared 5 bases from V and 0 bases from J, leaving 12 bases between. The CDR3 sequence is CASSPTSASTDTQYF. CDR3 nucleotides: TGTGCCAGCAGTCCGACTAGTGCTAGCACAGATACGCAGTATTTT.

This chain uses TRBV7-9 with TRBJ1-5; 10 bases are shared with TRBD1. V lost 4 bases and J lost 2; bases outside the gene matches: 8. Germline loops: CDR1 SEHNR, CDR2 FQNEAQ (reference sequence). The length of the CDR3 is 17 residues. In DNA form, the CDR3 reads TGTGCCAGCAGCTCGGGACAGGGGACAGCCGGCAATCAGCCCCAGCATTTT. Its translation is CASSSGQGTAGNQPQHF. The variable domain in full, completed from reference TRBV7-9 and TRBJ1-5, reads DTGVSQNPRHKITKRGQNVTFRCDPISEHNRLYWYRQTLGQGPEFLTYFQNEAQLEKSRLLSDRFSAERPKGSFSTLEIQRTEQGDSAMYLCASSSGQGTAGNQPQHFGDGTRLSIL.

This clone was observed a handful of times. The J gene is TRBJ2-1, the V gene TRBV6-1; 12 positions agree with TRBD2. Trimming at V came to 4 bases and at J to 8 bases, leaving 6 bases not matched to a gene. Per the germline V gene, CDR1 is MNHNS and CDR2 is SASEGT. This CDR3 is 15 amino acids long. The chain's CDR3 is CASSVLAGGPDEQFF. In DNA, the CDR3 is TGTGCCAGCAGTGTTCTAGCGGGGGGGCCGGATGAGCAGTTCTTC.

This clone was counted only a few times. The chain carries TRBV5-1 and TRBJ2-3; D not certain. Germline CDR1 is SGHRS and CDR2 is YFSETQ. V lost 0 bases, J lost 4 bases, and 15 bases lay in between. The CDR3 length is 16 residues. This CDR3 reads CASSLDTRASPDTQYF. DNA for the CDR3: TGCGCCAGCAGCTTGGACACTCGGGCGAGTCCAGATACGCAGTATTTT.